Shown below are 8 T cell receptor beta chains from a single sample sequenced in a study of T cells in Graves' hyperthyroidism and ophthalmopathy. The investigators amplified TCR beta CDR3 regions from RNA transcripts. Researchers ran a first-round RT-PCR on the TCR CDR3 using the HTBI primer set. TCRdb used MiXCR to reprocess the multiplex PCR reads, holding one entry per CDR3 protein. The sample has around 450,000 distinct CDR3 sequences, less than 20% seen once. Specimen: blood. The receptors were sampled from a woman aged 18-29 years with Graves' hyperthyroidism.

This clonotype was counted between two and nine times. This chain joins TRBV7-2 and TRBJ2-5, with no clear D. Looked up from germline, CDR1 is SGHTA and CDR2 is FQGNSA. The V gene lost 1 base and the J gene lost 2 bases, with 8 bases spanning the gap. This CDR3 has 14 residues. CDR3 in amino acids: CASSLGSLQETQYF. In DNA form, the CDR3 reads TGTGCCAGCAGCTTAGGCAGCTTGCAAGAGACCCAGTACTTC.

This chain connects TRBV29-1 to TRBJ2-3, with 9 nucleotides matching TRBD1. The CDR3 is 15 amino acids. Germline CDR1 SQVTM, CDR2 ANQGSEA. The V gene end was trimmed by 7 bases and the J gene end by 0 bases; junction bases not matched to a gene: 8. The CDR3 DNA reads TGCAGCGCTTTAACAGGGGGCCCTAGCACAGATACGCAGTATTTT. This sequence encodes CSALTGGPSTDTQYF.

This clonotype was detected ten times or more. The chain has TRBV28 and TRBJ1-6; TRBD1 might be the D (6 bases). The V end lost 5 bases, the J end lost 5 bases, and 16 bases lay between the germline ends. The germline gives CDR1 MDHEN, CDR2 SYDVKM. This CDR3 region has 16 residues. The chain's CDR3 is CASSVSQGLNNSPLHF. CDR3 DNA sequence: TGTGCCAGCAGTGTATCCCAGGGGCTGAATAATTCACCCCTCCACTTT.

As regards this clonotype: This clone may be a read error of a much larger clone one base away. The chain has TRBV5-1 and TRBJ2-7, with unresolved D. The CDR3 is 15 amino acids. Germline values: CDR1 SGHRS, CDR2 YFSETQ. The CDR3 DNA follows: TGCGCCAGCAGCTTTAACCTGAGAAGCACCTACGAGCGGTACTTC. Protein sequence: CASSFNLRSTYERYF. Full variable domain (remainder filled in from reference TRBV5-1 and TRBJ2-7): KAGVTQTPRYLIKTRGQQVTLSCSPISGHRSVSWYQQTPGQGLQFLFEYFSETQRNKGNFPGRFSGRQFSNSRSEMNVSTLELGDSALYLCASSFNLRSTYERYFGPGTRLTVT.

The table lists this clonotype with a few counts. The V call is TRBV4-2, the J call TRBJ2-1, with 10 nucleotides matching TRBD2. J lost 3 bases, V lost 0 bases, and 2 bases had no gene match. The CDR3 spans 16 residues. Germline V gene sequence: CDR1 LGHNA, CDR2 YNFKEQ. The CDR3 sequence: CASSQDPSGGYNEQFF. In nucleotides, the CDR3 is TGTGCCAGCAGCCAAGATCCTAGCGGGGGCTACAATGAGCAGTTCTTC.

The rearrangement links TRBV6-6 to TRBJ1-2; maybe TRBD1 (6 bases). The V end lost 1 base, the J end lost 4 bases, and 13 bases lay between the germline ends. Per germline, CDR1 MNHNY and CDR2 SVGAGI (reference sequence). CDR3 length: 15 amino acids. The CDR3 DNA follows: TGTGCCAGCAGTTACTTCTCAGGACAGCCCTATGGCTACACCTTC. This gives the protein CASSYFSGQPYGYTF.

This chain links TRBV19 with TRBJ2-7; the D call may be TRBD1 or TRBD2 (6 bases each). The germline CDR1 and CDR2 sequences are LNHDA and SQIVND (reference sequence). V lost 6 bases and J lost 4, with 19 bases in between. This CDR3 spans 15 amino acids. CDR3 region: CASRLEGGALYEQYF. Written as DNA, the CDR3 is TGTGCCAGTAGGCTCGAGGGGGGCGCATTGTACGAGCAGTACTTC.

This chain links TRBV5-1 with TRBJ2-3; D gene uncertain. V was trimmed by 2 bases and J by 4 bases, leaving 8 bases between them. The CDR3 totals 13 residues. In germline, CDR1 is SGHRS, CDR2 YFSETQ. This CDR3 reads CASSLKGADTQYF. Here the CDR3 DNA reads TGCGCCAGCAGCTTAAAAGGAGCAGATACGCAGTATTTT.